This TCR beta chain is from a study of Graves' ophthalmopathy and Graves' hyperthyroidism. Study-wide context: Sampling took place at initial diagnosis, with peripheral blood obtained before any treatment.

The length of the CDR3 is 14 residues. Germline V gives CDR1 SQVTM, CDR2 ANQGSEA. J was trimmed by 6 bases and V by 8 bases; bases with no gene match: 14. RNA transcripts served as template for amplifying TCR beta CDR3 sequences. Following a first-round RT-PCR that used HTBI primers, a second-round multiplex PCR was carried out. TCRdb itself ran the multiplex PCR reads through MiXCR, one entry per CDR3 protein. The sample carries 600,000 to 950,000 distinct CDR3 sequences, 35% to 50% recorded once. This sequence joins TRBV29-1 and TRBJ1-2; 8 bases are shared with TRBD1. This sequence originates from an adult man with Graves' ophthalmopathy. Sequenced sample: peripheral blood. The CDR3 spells CSQDGSAGGHGYTF. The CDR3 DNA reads TGCAGCCAAGACGGCTCGGCAGGGGGCCATGGCTACACCTTC.